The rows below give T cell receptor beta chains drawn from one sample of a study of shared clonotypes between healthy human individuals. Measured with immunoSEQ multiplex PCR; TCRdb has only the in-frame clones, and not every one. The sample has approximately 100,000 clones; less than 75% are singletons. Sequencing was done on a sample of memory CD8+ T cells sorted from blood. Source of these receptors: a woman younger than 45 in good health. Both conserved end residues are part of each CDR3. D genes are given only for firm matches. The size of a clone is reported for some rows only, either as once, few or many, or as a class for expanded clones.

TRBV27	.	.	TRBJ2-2	TGTGCCAGCAGTTTAAATTTGCGGGGGAACACCGGGGAGCTGTTTTTT	CASSLNLRGNTGELFF
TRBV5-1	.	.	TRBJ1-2	TGCGCCAGCCGCGGCTACTATGGCTACACCTTC	CASRGYYGYTF
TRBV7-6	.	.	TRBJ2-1	TGTGCCAGCAGCTTAGTGGGCGGGATGGGAAATGAGCAGTTCTTC	CASSLVGGMGNEQFF
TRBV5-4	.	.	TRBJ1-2	TGTGCCAGCACCGGGACGTTCCATTATGGCTACACCTTC	CASTGTFHYGYTF
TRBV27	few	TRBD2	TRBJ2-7	TGTGCCAGCAGCTTACTTGCGGGAGTAGGGGTGGGCGAGCAGTACTTC	CASSLLAGVGVGEQYF
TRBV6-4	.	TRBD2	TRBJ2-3	TGTGCCAGCAGTCCCTCCGCGGGAGATCGGGGGAGCACAGATACGCAGTATTTT	CASSPSAGDRGSTDTQYF
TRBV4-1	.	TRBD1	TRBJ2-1	TGCGCCAGCAGCCAAGATCTGGGGGGACAGGTACACAATGAGCAGTTCTTC	CASSQDLGGQVHNEQFF
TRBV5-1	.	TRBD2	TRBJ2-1	TGCGCCAGCAGCAGCCTAGCGGGAGGGTTCTCCTACAATGAGCAGTTCTTC	CASSSLAGGFSYNEQFF
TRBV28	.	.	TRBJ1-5	TGTGCCAGCCGGGGGAGCAATCAGCCCCAGCATTTT	CASRGSNQPQHF
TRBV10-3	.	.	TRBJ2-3	TGTGCCATCAGCGGCGCGGCTGCTAGCACAGATACGCAGTATTTT	CAISGAAASTDTQYF
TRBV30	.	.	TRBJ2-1	TGTGCCTGGAGTACCGGGTGGAATGAGCAGTTCTTC	CAWSTGWNEQFF
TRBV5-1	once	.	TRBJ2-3	TGCGCCAGCAGCACAGCACAGGGCCCTAGCACAGATACGCAGTATTTT	CASSTAQGPSTDTQYF
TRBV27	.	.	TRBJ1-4	TGTGCCAGCAGTTCCCGGCCGAGGGCGGAAAAACTGTTTTTT	CASSSRPRAEKLFF
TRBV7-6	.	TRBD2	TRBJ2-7	TGTGCCAGCAGCATTATCTCTTCGGGGGGGGAGCAGTACTTC	CASSIISSGGEQYF
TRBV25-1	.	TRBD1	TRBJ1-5	TGTGCCAGCAGGGCCGGGACAGGGGGCCAGCCCCAGCATTTT	CASRAGTGGQPQHF
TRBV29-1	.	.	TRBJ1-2	TGCAGCGTTGTTGTGACGGAGCGTAACTATGGCTACACCTTC	CSVVVTERNYGYTF